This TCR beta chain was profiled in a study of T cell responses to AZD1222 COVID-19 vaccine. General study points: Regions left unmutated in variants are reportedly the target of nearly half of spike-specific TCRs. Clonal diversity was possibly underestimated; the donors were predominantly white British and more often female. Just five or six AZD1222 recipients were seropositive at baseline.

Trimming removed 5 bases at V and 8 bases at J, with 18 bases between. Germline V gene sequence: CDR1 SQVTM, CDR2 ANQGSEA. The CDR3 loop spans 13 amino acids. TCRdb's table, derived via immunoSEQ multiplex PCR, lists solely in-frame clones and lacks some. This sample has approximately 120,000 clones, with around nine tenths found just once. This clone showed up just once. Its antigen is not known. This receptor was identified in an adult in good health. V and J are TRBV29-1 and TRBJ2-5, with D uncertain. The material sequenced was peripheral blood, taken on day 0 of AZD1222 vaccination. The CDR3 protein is CSVSQSGSRTQYF. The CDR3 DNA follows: TGCAGCGTTTCACAGTCAGGCTCAAGAACCCAGTACTTC.